A single T cell receptor beta chain is shown here with its context. The CDR3 length is 14 residues. The V and J ends lost 6 bases and 3 bases, in that order; junction bases with no gene match: 3. Germline V lookup: CDR1 MNHNS, CDR2 SASEGT. The assay was immunoSEQ multiplex PCR, and TCRdb's table has in-frame clones only and misses some. The sample lists tens of thousands of clones; roughly 90% were seen once. This sample is part of a study of T cell changes during pregnancy in multiple sclerosis. The genes are TRBV6-1 and TRBJ1-3, with 9 nucleotides matching TRBD1. This clonotype originated in a female donor with multiple sclerosis, enrolled in a pregnancy study. Material: peripheral blood, obtained in the second trimester of pregnancy. The CDR3 reads CASRRDRVGNTIYF. The CDR3 bases are TGTGCCAGCAGACGGGACAGGGTTGGAAACACCATATATTTT.